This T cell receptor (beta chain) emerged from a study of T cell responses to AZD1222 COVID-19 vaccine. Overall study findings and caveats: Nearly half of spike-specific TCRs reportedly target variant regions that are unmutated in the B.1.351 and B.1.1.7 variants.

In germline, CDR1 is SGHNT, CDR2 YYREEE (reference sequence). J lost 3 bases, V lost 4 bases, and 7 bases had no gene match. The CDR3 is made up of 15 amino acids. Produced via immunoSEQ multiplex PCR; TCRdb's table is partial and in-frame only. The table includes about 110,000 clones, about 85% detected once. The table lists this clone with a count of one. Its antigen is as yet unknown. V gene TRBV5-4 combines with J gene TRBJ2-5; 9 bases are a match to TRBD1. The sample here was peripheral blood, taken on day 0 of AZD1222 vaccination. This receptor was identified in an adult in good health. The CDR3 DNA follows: TGTGCCAGCAGCCCCCGGGACAGGGATGAAGAGACCCAGTACTTC. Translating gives CASSPRDRDEETQYF.